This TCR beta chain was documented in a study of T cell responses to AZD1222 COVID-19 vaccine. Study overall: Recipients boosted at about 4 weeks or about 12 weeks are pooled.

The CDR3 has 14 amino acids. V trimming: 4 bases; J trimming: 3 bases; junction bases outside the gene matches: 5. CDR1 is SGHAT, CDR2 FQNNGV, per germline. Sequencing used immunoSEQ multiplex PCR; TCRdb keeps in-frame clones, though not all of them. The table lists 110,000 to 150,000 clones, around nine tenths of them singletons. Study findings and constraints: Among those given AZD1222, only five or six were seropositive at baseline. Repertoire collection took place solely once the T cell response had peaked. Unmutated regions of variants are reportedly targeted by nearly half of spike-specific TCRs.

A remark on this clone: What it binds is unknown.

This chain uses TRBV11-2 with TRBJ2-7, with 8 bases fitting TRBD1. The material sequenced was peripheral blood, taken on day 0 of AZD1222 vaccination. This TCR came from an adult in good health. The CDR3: CASSSQGALYEQYF. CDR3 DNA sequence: TGTGCCAGCAGCTCCCAGGGGGCGCTCTACGAGCAGTACTTC.